This is a list of T cell receptor beta chains from one sample in a study of cytomegalovirus exposure and HLA in healthy donors. Clones were sequenced by immunoSEQ multiplex PCR, and TCRdb holds only the in-frame ones, with some missing. The table includes about 160,000 clones, around nine tenths detected once. Sequencing was carried out using PBMCs. The receptors stem from a woman between 18 and 29 years old in good health and CMV-seropositive. CDR3s include the opening cysteine and the closing phenylalanine or tryptophan. The order of the fields is D gene, V gene, J gene, clone size, CDR3 DNA, CDR3 protein. The D gene is left open where the match is weak. Not all rows give a size; the values are once, few, many and, for expanded clones, a class.

d_gene: -
v_gene: TRBV12-5
j_gene: TRBJ2-7
abundance: -
CDR3nt: TGTGCTAGTGGCCCCAGCTACGAGCAGTACTTC
CDR3aa: CASGPSYEQYF

d_gene: TRBD2
v_gene: TRBV27
j_gene: TRBJ2-7
abundance: -
CDR3nt: TGTGCCAGCAGTTATGGACTAGCGGGAGACGAGCAGTACTTC
CDR3aa: CASSYGLAGDEQYF

d_gene: TRBD1
v_gene: TRBV27
j_gene: TRBJ1-2
abundance: -
CDR3nt: TGTGCCAGCAGTTTACGCGGGACAGGTTTTTACTATGGCTACACCTTC
CDR3aa: CASSLRGTGFYYGYTF

d_gene: TRBD1
v_gene: TRBV11-3
j_gene: TRBJ2-1
abundance: -
CDR3nt: TGTGCCAGCAGCTCCGACAGGGGCTCCTACAATGAGCAGTTCTTC
CDR3aa: CASSSDRGSYNEQFF

d_gene: TRBD2
v_gene: TRBV5-6
j_gene: TRBJ2-1
abundance: -
CDR3nt: TGTGCCAGCAGCGAACGACTAGCGGCCGACTCCTACAATGAGCAGTTCTTC
CDR3aa: CASSERLAADSYNEQFF

d_gene: -
v_gene: TRBV11-3
j_gene: TRBJ2-1
abundance: -
CDR3nt: TGTGCCAGCAGCCGGGGAAATGAGCAGTTCTTC
CDR3aa: CASSRGNEQFF

d_gene: -
v_gene: TRBV12-5
j_gene: TRBJ2-7
abundance: once
CDR3nt: TGTGCTAGTGGTTTGGCGCGGGAGCAGTACTTC
CDR3aa: CASGLAREQYF

d_gene: TRBD2
v_gene: TRBV6-5
j_gene: TRBJ2-5
abundance: -
CDR3nt: TGTGCCAGCTGGGGACTAGCGGGAGAGACCCAGTACTTC
CDR3aa: CASWGLAGETQYF

d_gene: TRBD2
v_gene: TRBV6-4
j_gene: TRBJ2-3
abundance: few
CDR3nt: TGTGCCAGCAGTGAAGTAGCGGGTGAGGCAGATACGCAGTATTTT
CDR3aa: CASSEVAGEADTQYF

d_gene: TRBD1
v_gene: TRBV29-1
j_gene: TRBJ2-5
abundance: few
CDR3nt: TGCAGCGTTGATGGCAGGGGGCCTAGGGAGACCCAGTACTTC
CDR3aa: CSVDGRGPRETQYF

d_gene: -
v_gene: TRBV30
j_gene: TRBJ1-2
abundance: -
CDR3nt: TGTGCCTGGAGTTTTGAGGATTATGGCTACACCTTC
CDR3aa: CAWSFEDYGYTF

d_gene: -
v_gene: TRBV5-4
j_gene: TRBJ2-1
abundance: -
CDR3nt: TGTGCCAGCAGTTACGGTGGAGCGGGCCACTCCTACAATGAGCAGTTCTTC
CDR3aa: CASSYGGAGHSYNEQFF

d_gene: -
v_gene: TRBV5-1
j_gene: TRBJ2-2
abundance: -
CDR3nt: TGCGCCAGCAGCTTGAACGCAGGGAACACCGGGGAGCTGTTTTTT
CDR3aa: CASSLNAGNTGELFF

d_gene: -
v_gene: TRBV7-3
j_gene: TRBJ2-5
abundance: -
CDR3nt: TGTGCCAGCAGCTTAGTCAGGGTGCCCCAGTACTTC
CDR3aa: CASSLVRVPQYF

d_gene: -
v_gene: TRBV6-6
j_gene: TRBJ1-5
abundance: once
CDR3nt: TGTGCCAGCAGGAACAGGGTCGGGCAGCCCCAGCATTTT
CDR3aa: CASRNRVGQPQHF

d_gene: -
v_gene: TRBV28
j_gene: TRBJ1-1
abundance: -
CDR3nt: TGTGCCAGCAGTCGGACAGAAAGAAACACTGAAGCTTTCTTT
CDR3aa: CASSRTERNTEAFF

d_gene: TRBD1
v_gene: TRBV14
j_gene: TRBJ2-7
abundance: -
CDR3nt: TGTGCCAGCAGCCAAAGTTTCAGGACAGGGGGCAACTACGAGCAGTACTTC
CDR3aa: CASSQSFRTGGNYEQYF

d_gene: TRBD1
v_gene: TRBV14
j_gene: TRBJ2-7
abundance: -
CDR3nt: TGTGCCAGCAGCCAACTTAGGGGGCAAGAGCAGTACTTC
CDR3aa: CASSQLRGQEQYF

d_gene: -
v_gene: TRBV27
j_gene: TRBJ1-1
abundance: -
CDR3nt: TGTGCCAGCAGTTTACAGTGGGGGGGCACTGAAGCTTTCTTT
CDR3aa: CASSLQWGGTEAFF

d_gene: TRBD1
v_gene: TRBV7-9
j_gene: TRBJ2-7
abundance: -
CDR3nt: TGTGCCAGCAGCTCCGGGACAGGGGACGAGCAGTACTTC
CDR3aa: CASSSGTGDEQYF

d_gene: TRBD2
v_gene: TRBV6-5
j_gene: TRBJ2-2
abundance: -
CDR3nt: TGTGCCAGCAGTAGCGGGAGGGCGAGAACCGGGGAGCTGTTTTTT
CDR3aa: CASSSGRARTGELFF

d_gene: -
v_gene: TRBV28
j_gene: TRBJ1-1
abundance: -
CDR3nt: TGTGCCAGCAGTTTAGGCGGGGCAGATAAAGCTTTCTTT
CDR3aa: CASSLGGADKAFF

d_gene: -
v_gene: TRBV11-3
j_gene: TRBJ1-1
abundance: -
CDR3nt: TGTGCCAGCAGCTTAATCGGGGATGAAGCTTTCTTT
CDR3aa: CASSLIGDEAFF

d_gene: TRBD1
v_gene: TRBV28
j_gene: TRBJ2-1
abundance: once
CDR3nt: TGTGCCAGCTCCGGGACAGCTCACAATGAGCAGTTCTTC
CDR3aa: CASSGTAHNEQFF

d_gene: TRBD1
v_gene: TRBV18
j_gene: TRBJ2-7
abundance: -
CDR3nt: TGTGCCAGCTCAGAGGACAGGGACGAGCAGTACTTC
CDR3aa: CASSEDRDEQYF

d_gene: TRBD1
v_gene: TRBV27
j_gene: TRBJ2-7
abundance: -
CDR3nt: TGTGCCAGCAGTCTTTTGACAGGGGGCTACGAGCAGTACTTC
CDR3aa: CASSLLTGGYEQYF

d_gene: -
v_gene: TRBV5-1
j_gene: TRBJ2-1
abundance: -
CDR3nt: TGCGCCAGCAGCTTGATAGGAGAATACAATGAGCAGTTCTTC
CDR3aa: CASSLIGEYNEQFF

d_gene: TRBD1
v_gene: TRBV11-2
j_gene: TRBJ2-3
abundance: -
CDR3nt: TGTGCCAGCAGCACAAAACTAACCGGGACAGACACAGATACGCAGTATTTT
CDR3aa: CASSTKLTGTDTDTQYF

d_gene: TRBD1
v_gene: TRBV7-2
j_gene: TRBJ1-4
abundance: once
CDR3nt: TGTGCCAGCAGTTCAGGGGGATGGGAAAAACTGTTTTTT
CDR3aa: CASSSGGWEKLFF

d_gene: -
v_gene: TRBV30
j_gene: TRBJ2-5
abundance: once
CDR3nt: TGTGCCTGGAGCTTCACGGGAATCCAGTACTTC
CDR3aa: CAWSFTGIQYF